Listed below are T cell receptor beta chains from one sample, sequenced in a study of T cells in Graves' hyperthyroidism and ophthalmopathy. TCRdb re-derived calls from the multiplex PCR reads in MiXCR, one entry per CDR3 protein. This sample has about 210,000 distinct CDR3 sequences, with 17% found just once. Input material: blood. These receptors were obtained from a man in his forties or fifties with Graves' hyperthyroidism. CDR3s include the opening cysteine and the closing phenylalanine or tryptophan. A D gene is named only where the DNA matches it firmly. Clone size, where shown, is once, few, many, or a class for clones that have expanded.

D	J	V	size	CDR3	DNA
TRBD1	TRBJ2-1	TRBV3-1	NA	CASSQPTGGLYNEQFF	TGTGCCAGCAGCCAACCGACAGGGGGGCTGTACAATGAGCAGTTCTTC
TRBD1	TRBJ2-3	TRBV5-4	few	CASSYRGLGTDTQYF	TGTGCCAGCAGCTACAGGGGGCTGGGGACAGATACGCAGTATTTT
NA	TRBJ2-3	TRBV11-2	many	CASGDYPGTDTQYF	TGTGCCTCAGGAGACTACCCAGGCACAGATACGCAGTATTTT
NA	TRBJ1-1	TRBV18	many	CASSTGPVTEAFF	TGTGCCAGCTCAACAGGGCCTGTCACTGAAGCTTTCTTT
NA	TRBJ1-6	TRBV7-9	many	CASSLVDWSPLHF	TGTGCCAGCAGCTTAGTTGATTGGTCACCCCTCCACTTT
TRBD1	TRBJ2-5	TRBV20-1	once	CSARLDRDQGTQYF	TGCAGTGCTAGACTCGACAGGGACCAAGGGACCCAGTACTTC
TRBD2	TRBJ2-1	TRBV12-3/TRBV12-4	many	CASRPAGTYNEQFF	TGTGCCAGCCGCCCAGCGGGGACCTACAATGAGCAGTTCTTC
TRBD2	TRBJ2-5	TRBV7-9	many	CASLGGTGTQYF	TGTGCCAGCCTGGGGGGGACGGGGACCCAGTACTTC
TRBD2	TRBJ2-1	TRBV18	many	CASSPVVSSGVSYNEQFF	TGTGCCAGCTCACCAGTTGTAAGTAGCGGGGTCTCCTACAATGAGCAGTTCTTC
NA	TRBJ2-7	TRBV5-5	NA	CASSLWGLEDEQYF	TGTGCCAGCAGCTTGTGGGGGCTGGAGGATGAGCAGTACTTC
TRBD1	TRBJ2-1	TRBV29-1	many	CSVEGQGAHNEQFF	TGCAGCGTTGAAGGCCAGGGGGCTCACAATGAGCAGTTCTTC
NA	TRBJ2-1	TRBV28	many	CASRSPRNEQFF	TGTGCCAGCAGGTCCCCTCGGAATGAGCAGTTCTTC
NA	TRBJ2-3	TRBV6-1	many	CASSDRGVSEDTQYF	TGTGCCAGCAGTGACAGAGGGGTAAGCGAAGATACGCAGTATTTT
NA	TRBJ1-2	TRBV4-1	few	CASSQENTERWIYGYTF	TGCGCCAGCAGCCAAGAGAACACAGAAAGGTGGATCTATGGCTACACCTTC